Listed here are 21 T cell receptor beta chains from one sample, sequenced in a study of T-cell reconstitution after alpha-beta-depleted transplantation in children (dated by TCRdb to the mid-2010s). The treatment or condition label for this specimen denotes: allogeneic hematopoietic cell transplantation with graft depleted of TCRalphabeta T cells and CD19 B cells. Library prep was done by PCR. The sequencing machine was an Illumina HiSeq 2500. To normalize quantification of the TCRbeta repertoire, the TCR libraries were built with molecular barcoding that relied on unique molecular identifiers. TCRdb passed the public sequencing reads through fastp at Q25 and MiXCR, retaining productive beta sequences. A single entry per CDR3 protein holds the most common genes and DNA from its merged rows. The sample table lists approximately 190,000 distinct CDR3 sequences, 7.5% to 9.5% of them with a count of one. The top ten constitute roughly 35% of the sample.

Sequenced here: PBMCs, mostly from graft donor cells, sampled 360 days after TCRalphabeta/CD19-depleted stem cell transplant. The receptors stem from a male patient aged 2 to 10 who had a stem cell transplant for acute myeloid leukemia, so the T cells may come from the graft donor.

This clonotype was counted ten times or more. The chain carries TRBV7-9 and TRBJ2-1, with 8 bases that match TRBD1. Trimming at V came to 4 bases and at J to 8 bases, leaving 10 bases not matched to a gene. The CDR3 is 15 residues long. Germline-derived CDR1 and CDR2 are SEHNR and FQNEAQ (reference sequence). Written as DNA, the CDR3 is TGTGCCAGCAGCTCAAAACGGACAGGGTACGATGAGCAGTTCTTC. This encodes CASSSKRTGYDEQFF.

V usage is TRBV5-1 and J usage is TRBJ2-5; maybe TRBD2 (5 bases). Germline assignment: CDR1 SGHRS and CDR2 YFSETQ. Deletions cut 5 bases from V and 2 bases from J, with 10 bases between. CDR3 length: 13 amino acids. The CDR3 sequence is CASRSGLQETQYF. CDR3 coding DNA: TGCGCCAGCAGGTCAGGACTTCAAGAGACCCAGTACTTC.

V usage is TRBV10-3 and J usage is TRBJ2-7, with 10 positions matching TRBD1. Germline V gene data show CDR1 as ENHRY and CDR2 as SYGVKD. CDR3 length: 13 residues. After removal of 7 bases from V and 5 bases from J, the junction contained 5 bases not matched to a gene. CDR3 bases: TGTGCCATCAATGACAGGGGGCGCGACGAGCAGTACTTC. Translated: CAINDRGRDEQYF.

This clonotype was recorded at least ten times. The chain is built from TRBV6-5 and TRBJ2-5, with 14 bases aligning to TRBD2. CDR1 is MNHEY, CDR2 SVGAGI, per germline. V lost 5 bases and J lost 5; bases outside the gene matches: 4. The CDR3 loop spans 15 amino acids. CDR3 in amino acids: CASSSRLAGGETQYF. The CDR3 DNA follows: TGTGCCAGCAGTAGCCGACTAGCGGGAGGGGAGACCCAGTACTTC.

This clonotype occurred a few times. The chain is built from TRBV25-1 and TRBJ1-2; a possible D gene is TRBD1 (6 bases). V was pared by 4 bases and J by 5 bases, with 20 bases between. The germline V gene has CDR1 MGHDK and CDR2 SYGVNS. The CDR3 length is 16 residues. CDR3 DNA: TGTGCCAGCAGTGCCCTCGGGGGGGGCACGGGTTATGGCTACACCTTC. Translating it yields CASSALGGGTGYGYTF.

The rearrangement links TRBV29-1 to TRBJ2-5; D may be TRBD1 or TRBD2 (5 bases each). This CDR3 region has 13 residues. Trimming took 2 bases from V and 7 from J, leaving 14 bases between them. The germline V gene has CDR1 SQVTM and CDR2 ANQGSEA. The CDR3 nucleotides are TGCAGCGTTGAAAAGGGAAGGGGAGCGACCCAGTACTTC. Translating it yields CSVEKGRGATQYF. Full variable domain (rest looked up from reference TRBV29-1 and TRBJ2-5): SAVISQKPSRDICQRGTSLTIQCQVDSQVTMMFWYRQQPGQSLTLIATANQGSEATYESGFVIDKFPISRPNLTFSTLTVSNMSPEDSSIYLCSVEKGRGATQYFGPGTRLLVL.

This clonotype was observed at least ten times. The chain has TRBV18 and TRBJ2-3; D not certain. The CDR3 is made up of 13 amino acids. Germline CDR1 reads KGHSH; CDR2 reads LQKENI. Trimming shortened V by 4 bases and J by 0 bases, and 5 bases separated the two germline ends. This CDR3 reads CASSRASTDTQYF. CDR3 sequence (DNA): TGTGCCAGCTCACGGGCTAGCACAGATACGCAGTATTTT.

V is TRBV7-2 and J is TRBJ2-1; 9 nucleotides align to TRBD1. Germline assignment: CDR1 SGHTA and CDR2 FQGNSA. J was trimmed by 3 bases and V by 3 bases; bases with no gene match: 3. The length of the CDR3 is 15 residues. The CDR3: CASSFDRGFYNEQFF. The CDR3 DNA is TGTGCCAGCAGCTTCGACAGGGGGTTCTACAATGAGCAGTTCTTC. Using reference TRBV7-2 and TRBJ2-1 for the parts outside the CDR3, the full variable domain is GAGVSQSPSNKVTEKGKDVELRCDPISGHTALYWYRQSLGQGLEFLIYFQGNSAPDKSGLPSDRFSAERTGGSVSTLTIQRTQQEDSAVYLCASSFDRGFYNEQFFGPGTRLTVL.

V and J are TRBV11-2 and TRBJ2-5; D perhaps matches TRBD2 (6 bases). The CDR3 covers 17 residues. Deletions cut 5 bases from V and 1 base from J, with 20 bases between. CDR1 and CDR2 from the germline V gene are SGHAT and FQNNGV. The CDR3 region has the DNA TGTGCCAGCAGCCTGGGGTCCGTGGGGGGATTCCAAGAGACCCAGTACTTC. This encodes CASSLGSVGGFQETQYF.

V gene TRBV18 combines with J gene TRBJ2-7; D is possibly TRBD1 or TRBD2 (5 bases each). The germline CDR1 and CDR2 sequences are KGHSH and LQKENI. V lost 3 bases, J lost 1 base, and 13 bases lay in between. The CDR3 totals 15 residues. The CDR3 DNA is TGTGCCAGCTCACCCGGGGCAGCGACTTCCTACGAGCAGTACTTC. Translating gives CASSPGAATSYEQYF. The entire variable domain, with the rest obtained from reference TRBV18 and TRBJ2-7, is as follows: NAGVMQNPRHLVRRRGQEARLRCSPMKGHSHVYWYRQLPEEGLKFMVYLQKENIIDESGMPKERFSAEFPKEGPSILRIQQVVRGDSAAYFCASSPGAATSYEQYFGPGTRLTVT.

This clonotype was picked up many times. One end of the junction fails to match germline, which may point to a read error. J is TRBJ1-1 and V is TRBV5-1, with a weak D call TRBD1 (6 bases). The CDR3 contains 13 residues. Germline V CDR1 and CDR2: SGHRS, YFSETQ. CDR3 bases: TGTGCCAGCAGCTTACAGGGGAACACTGAAGCTTTCTTT. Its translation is CASSLQGNTEAFF.

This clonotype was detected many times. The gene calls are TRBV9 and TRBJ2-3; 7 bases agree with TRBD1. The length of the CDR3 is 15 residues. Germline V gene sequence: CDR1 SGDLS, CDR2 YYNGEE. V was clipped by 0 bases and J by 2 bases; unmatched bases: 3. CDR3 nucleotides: TGTGCCAGCAGCGTAGATGGGACAGTCACAGATACGCAGTATTTT. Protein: CASSVDGTVTDTQYF.

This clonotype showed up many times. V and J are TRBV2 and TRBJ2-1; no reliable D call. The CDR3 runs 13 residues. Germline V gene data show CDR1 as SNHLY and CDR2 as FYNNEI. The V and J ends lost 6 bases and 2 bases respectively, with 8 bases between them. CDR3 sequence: CASSPTTYNEQFF. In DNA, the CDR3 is TGTGCCAGCAGCCCCACTACCTACAATGAGCAGTTCTTC.

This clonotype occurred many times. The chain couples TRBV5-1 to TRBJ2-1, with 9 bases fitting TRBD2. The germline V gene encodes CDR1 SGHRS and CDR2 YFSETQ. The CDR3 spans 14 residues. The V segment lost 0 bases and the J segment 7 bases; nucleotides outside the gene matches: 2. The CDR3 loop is CASSLAAGGNEQFF. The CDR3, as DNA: TGCGCCAGCAGCTTGGCTGCGGGGGGGAATGAGCAGTTCTTC.

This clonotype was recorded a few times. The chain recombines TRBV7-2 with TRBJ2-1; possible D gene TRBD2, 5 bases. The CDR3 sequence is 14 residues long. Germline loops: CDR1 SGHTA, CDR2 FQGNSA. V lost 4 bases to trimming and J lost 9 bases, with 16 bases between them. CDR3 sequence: CASSWASNLGEQFF. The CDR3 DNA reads TGTGCCAGCAGCTGGGCTAGCAATTTGGGTGAGCAGTTCTTC.

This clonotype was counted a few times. CDR3 DNA sequence: TGTGCCAGCAGTTCCCAACGACTAGCGGAGGTCTACAATGAGCAGTTCTTC. It yields the protein CASSSQRLAEVYNEQFF. The rearrangement uses TRBV12-3 or TRBV12-4 and TRBJ2-1; 9 nucleotides agree with TRBD2. This CDR3 is 17 amino acids long. The ends lost 4 bases at V and 3 bases at J; junction bases unmatched: 10.

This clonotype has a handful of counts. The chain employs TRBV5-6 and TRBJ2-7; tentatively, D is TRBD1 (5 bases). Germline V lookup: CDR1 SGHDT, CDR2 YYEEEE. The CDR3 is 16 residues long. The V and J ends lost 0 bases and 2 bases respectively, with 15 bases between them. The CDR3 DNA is TGTGCCAGCAGCTTGGTAAGAGGACAAAGGCCCTACGAGCAGTACTTC. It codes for CASSLVRGQRPYEQYF.

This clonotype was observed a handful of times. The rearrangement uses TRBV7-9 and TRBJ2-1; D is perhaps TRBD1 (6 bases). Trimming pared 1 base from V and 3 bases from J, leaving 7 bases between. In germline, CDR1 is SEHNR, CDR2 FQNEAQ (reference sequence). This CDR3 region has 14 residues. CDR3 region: CASSLGDNYNEQFF. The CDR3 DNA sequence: TGTGCCAGCAGCTTAGGGGACAACTACAATGAGCAGTTCTTC.

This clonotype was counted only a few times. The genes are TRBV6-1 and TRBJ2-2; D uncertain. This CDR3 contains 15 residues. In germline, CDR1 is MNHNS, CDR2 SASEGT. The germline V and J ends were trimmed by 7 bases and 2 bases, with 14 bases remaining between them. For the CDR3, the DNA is TGTGCCAGCATCATGTACTACGACAACACCGGGGAGCTGTTTTTT. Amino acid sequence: CASIMYYDNTGELFF.

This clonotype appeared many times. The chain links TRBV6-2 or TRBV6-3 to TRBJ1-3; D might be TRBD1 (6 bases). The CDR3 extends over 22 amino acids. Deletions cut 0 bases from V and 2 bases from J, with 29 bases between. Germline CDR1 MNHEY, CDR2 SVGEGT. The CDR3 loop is CASSYSTKGGMEGTAAGNTIYF. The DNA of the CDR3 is TGTGCCAGCAGTTACTCGACCAAGGGGGGGATGGAGGGCACCGCGGCTGGAAACACCATATATTTT.

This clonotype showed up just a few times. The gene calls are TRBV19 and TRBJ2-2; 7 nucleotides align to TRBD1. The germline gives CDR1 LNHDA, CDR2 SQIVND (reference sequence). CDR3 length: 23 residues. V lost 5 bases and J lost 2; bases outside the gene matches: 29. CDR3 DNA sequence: TGTGCCAGTAGTCAACACAGGACAGGAAGGTATTGGACCCGGGCTATAAACACCGGGGAGCTGTTTTTT. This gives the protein CASSQHRTGRYWTRAINTGELFF.